Listed below are T cell receptor beta chains from one sample, sequenced in a study of T cell responses to AZD1222 COVID-19 vaccine. This table comes from immunoSEQ multiplex PCR, and its TCRdb copy is limited to in-frame clones, with some not included. This table has 160,000 or so clones, 85% to 90% appearing once. The sequences come from peripheral blood, collected 28 days after the second AZD1222 dose. The receptors come from an adult who received the AZD1222 COVID-19 vaccine. Each CDR3 is given with its conserved first and last residue. D genes are given only for firm matches. Where a row states a size, it is once, few, many or the class of an expanded clone; other rows omit it.

cdr3_nt,cdr3_aa,v_call,j_call,clone_size,d_call
TGTGCCAGCAGCCAATCGGGGTCGAACACTGAAGCTTTCTTT,CASSQSGSNTEAFF,TRBV16,TRBJ1-1,NA,NA
TGTGCCAGCAGTGGGGGGGTCACAGATACGCAGTATTTT,CASSGGVTDTQYF,TRBV6-4,TRBJ2-3,few,NA
TGTGCCAGCAGAACGGGGTATGAACTGTTTTTT,CASRTGYELFF,TRBV4-2,TRBJ1-4,NA,NA
TGTGCCAGCAGCCCCCAGGACAGGCTGAATTCACCCCTCCACTTT,CASSPQDRLNSPLHF,TRBV9,TRBJ1-6,NA,TRBD1
TGTGCCTGGAGAGACAGGGGGCTGAGATACGAGCAGTACTTC,CAWRDRGLRYEQYF,TRBV30,TRBJ2-7,NA,TRBD1
TGTGCCAGCGGAAGGGGCGGAGAGACCCAGTACTTC,CASGRGGETQYF,TRBV6-1,TRBJ2-5,NA,NA
TGCGCCAGCAGCCAAGATTTTTTATCTGGGGAAAAACTGTTTTTT,CASSQDFLSGEKLFF,TRBV4-3,TRBJ1-4,NA,NA
TGTGCCAGCAGTGAAGAGGGGACGTCCTCTGAAGCTTTCTTT,CASSEEGTSSEAFF,TRBV2,TRBJ1-1,NA,NA
TGTGCCAGCAGACAGCCAGGGGGCACTGAAGCTTTCTTT,CASRQPGGTEAFF,TRBV6-5,TRBJ1-1,NA,TRBD1
TGTGCCAGCAGTGAATCCCGACAGGGCCATGAAGCTTTCTTT,CASSESRQGHEAFF,TRBV6-1,TRBJ1-1,NA,TRBD1
TGTGCCTGGAGTTCCGGGACAACGTACTATCAGCCCCAGCATTTT,CAWSSGTTYYQPQHF,TRBV30,TRBJ1-5,NA,NA
TGTGCCACCAGCAGAGGGGCTAGCGCCTCCTACGAGCAGTACTTC,CATSRGASASYEQYF,TRBV15,TRBJ2-7,NA,NA
TGCGCCAGCAATTTACGAGGACAGGGAGAGACCCAGTACTTC,CASNLRGQGETQYF,TRBV5-1,TRBJ2-5,NA,TRBD1
TGTGCCAGCAGTTCCGGGGGACTCGTGGGCTATGGCTACACCTTC,CASSSGGLVGYGYTF,TRBV6-1,TRBJ1-2,NA,NA
TGTGCCAGCAGTTGGGAAAGAGGGATTGGAAACACCATATATTTT,CASSWERGIGNTIYF,TRBV28,TRBJ1-3,NA,NA
TGTGCCAGCAGTTTAGGACAGTTCTATGGCTACACCTTC,CASSLGQFYGYTF,TRBV12-3/TRBV12-4,TRBJ1-2,NA,NA
TGTGCCAGCAGCCCCAGAGCGGTCGGTGAGCAGTTCTTC,CASSPRAVGEQFF,TRBV9,TRBJ2-1,NA,NA
TGTGCCTGGAGTAAGGGGGCCGACACCGGGGAGCTGTTTTTT,CAWSKGADTGELFF,TRBV30,TRBJ2-2,once,TRBD1
TGCAGCGTTGTTGTGGGGGGCGCAACGGGCAATCAGCCCCAGCATTTT,CSVVVGGATGNQPQHF,TRBV29-1,TRBJ1-5,NA,NA
TGTGCCAGCAGCCCGACTTCAGGGGGTGAAAAACTGTTTTTT,CASSPTSGGEKLFF,TRBV7-9,TRBJ1-4,NA,TRBD1
TGTGCCAGCAGCTGGGAACCCGGGGGTAAGACTGAAGCTTTCTTT,CASSWEPGGKTEAFF,TRBV5-6,TRBJ1-1,NA,NA
TGTGCCAGCAGCTTAGGCGGGGCAGGGGAGACCCAGTACTTC,CASSLGGAGETQYF,TRBV7-6,TRBJ2-5,NA,NA
TGTGCAAGTCGCTTAGCGGACAGAAATTATCAGCCCCAGCATTTT,CASRLADRNYQPQHF,TRBV12-2,TRBJ1-5,NA,NA
TGCAGCGTTGGGGGACAGGACTCCTACGAGCAGTACTTC,CSVGGQDSYEQYF,TRBV29-1,TRBJ2-7,NA,TRBD1
TGCGCCAGCAGCCAAGATGCAGGCTCTGGAAACACCATATATTTT,CASSQDAGSGNTIYF,TRBV4-1,TRBJ1-3,NA,NA
TGCGCCAGCAGCTTGGCTCAGAGCACAGATACGCAGTATTTT,CASSLAQSTDTQYF,TRBV5-1,TRBJ2-3,NA,NA
TGTGCCAGCAGCTTGGTACAATGGGATGAGCAGTTCTTC,CASSLVQWDEQFF,TRBV5-5,TRBJ2-1,NA,NA
TGTGCCAGCTCACCACCGGAAACGTATGGCTACACCTTC,CASSPPETYGYTF,TRBV18,TRBJ1-2,NA,NA
TGTGCCAGCAGCCGCAGGGGTTCCGCAGGGGACAGTGGCTACACCTTC,CASSRRGSAGDSGYTF,TRBV7-8,TRBJ1-2,NA,TRBD1
TGCGCCAGCAGCTTGGAAGAGAGCTCCTACGAGCAGTACTTC,CASSLEESSYEQYF,TRBV5-1,TRBJ2-7,NA,NA
TGCGCCAGCAGCTCCCCGGGGTATGGCTACACCTTC,CASSSPGYGYTF,TRBV5-1,TRBJ1-2,NA,NA
TGTGCCAGCAGCGTAGGAGCAGGACCTACGCAGTATTTT,CASSVGAGPTQYF,TRBV9,TRBJ2-3,once,NA
TGTGCCAGCAGCTTGGTGGTAGGGGGCAACTCACCCCTCCACTTT,CASSLVVGGNSPLHF,TRBV5-8,TRBJ1-6,NA,TRBD1
TGTGCCAGCTCACCAATCAGCGGGGGGGCCAGGGGTGAGCAGTTCTTC,CASSPISGGARGEQFF,TRBV18,TRBJ2-1,NA,TRBD2
TGTGCCAGCAGCGTCGGGGGGGCGAGCTACGAGCAGTACTTC,CASSVGGASYEQYF,TRBV7-2,TRBJ2-7,NA,TRBD2
TGCAGCGCCCTCGGGTCCTATTCTTCCTACAATGAGCAGTTCTTC,CSALGSYSSYNEQFF,TRBV29-1,TRBJ2-1,NA,NA
TGTGCCAGCAGTGAAGCGCTGGGCAGGGAAAATGAGCAGTTCTTC,CASSEALGRENEQFF,TRBV6-1,TRBJ2-1,once,NA
TGTGCCGGGACACAGGGGGCTCTCGACGAGCAGTACTTC,CAGTQGALDEQYF,TRBV6-5,TRBJ2-7,once,TRBD1
TGTGCCACCAGTGACCTCGAATATGGGACAGGCCCTAGCACAGATACGCAGTATTTT,CATSDLEYGTGPSTDTQYF,TRBV24-1,TRBJ2-3,NA,TRBD1
TGTGCCAGCAGCTTAGTTGTCTCCACCGGGGAGCTGTTTTTT,CASSLVVSTGELFF,TRBV11-2,TRBJ2-2,once,NA
TGTGCCTGGAGTGTTGACATCCGAAACACTGAAGCTTTCTTT,CAWSVDIRNTEAFF,TRBV30,TRBJ1-1,NA,NA
TGTGCCAGCCGTCCCGGGACAGGGACCGGGGCCAAAAACATTCAGTACTTC,CASRPGTGTGAKNIQYF,TRBV2,TRBJ2-4,NA,TRBD1
TGTGCCAGCAGCGTAGAGACAGGGCTTTATGAAAAACTGTTTTTT,CASSVETGLYEKLFF,TRBV9,TRBJ1-4,NA,TRBD1
TGTGCCAGTAGTCACCGTGGGCGCTTTAGCAATCAGCCCCAGCATTTT,CASSHRGRFSNQPQHF,TRBV19,TRBJ1-5,NA,NA
TGTGCCAGCAGCCCCACAGGTATAGGGACAGCATATTCAACTAATGAAAAACTGTTTTTT,CASSPTGIGTAYSTNEKLFF,TRBV9,TRBJ1-4,NA,TRBD1
TGTGCCAGCGGGACAGGGGGTAGAGATGAAGCTTTCTTT,CASGTGGRDEAFF,TRBV5-4,TRBJ1-1,NA,TRBD1
TGTGCCAGCAGTGCACAGGGGGCGCGTTATAATTCACCCCTCCACTTT,CASSAQGARYNSPLHF,TRBV6-4,TRBJ1-6,NA,TRBD1